Only a few counts were recorded for the clone carrying this TCR beta chain. What it binds is not known. This record belongs to a study of identical twins. Overall study results and limits: Out-of-frame alpha sequences common to twins were enriched for low generation probability.

A universal primer site was incorporated via template switching, and the cDNA contained unique molecular identifiers. TCRdb re-called the 5' RACE reads with MiXCR, one entry per CDR3 protein. In the table there are around 200,000 distinct CDR3 sequences, roughly a tenth of which are singletons. Looked up from germline, CDR1 is LGHNA and CDR2 is YSLEER. This CDR3 spans 15 amino acids. V lost 2 bases to trimming and J lost 1 base, with 8 bases between them. V usage is TRBV4-3 and J usage is TRBJ2-2, with D tentatively TRBD1 (5 bases). The receptor's source is a woman younger than 35 in good health. Sequenced input: memory (CD45RO+) T cells sorted from blood. CDR3 sequence: CASSQQGRNTGELFF. In nucleotides, the CDR3 is TGCGCCAGCAGCCAACAGGGTCGGAACACCGGGGAGCTGTTTTTT.